These 19 T cell receptor beta chains were sequenced from one sample in a study of T cells after posttransplantation cyclophosphamide. Sequencing used immunoSEQ multiplex PCR; TCRdb keeps in-frame clones, though not all of them. The sample lists roughly 24,000 clones; roughly 90% were seen once. Controls had myeloablative marrow grafts with methotrexate and calcineurin inhibitor, sampled at 1 year. The input for sequencing was PBMCs, taken after an allogeneic stem cell transplant with a calcineurin inhibitor and methotrexate. These TCRs come from a female patient in her 50s who received an allogeneic stem cell transplant from an unrelated donor, was CMV-positive, and had chronic GVHD only. Some of these T cells may belong to the graft donor.

This chain uses TRBV28 with TRBJ1-2, with D tentatively TRBD1 (6 bases). The CDR3 loop spans 17 amino acids. Trimming removed 6 bases from V and 0 bases from J, with 20 bases in between. Germline V gene sequence: CDR1 MDHEN, CDR2 SYDVKM. The DNA of the CDR3 is TGTGCCAGCAGCCCACCGGTAGGACAGAGAACTAACTATGGCTACACCTTC. Protein product: CASSPPVGQRTNYGYTF.

The chain employs TRBV28 and TRBJ1-2, with 10 bases matching TRBD1. J was trimmed by 4 bases and V by 7 bases; bases with no gene match: 9. There are 15 residues in the CDR3. Germline loops: CDR1 MDHEN, CDR2 SYDVKM. The CDR3: CASKIDRGRVYGYTF. Here the CDR3 DNA reads TGTGCCAGCAAAATAGACAGGGGGCGGGTCTATGGCTACACCTTC.

This clone has just a few counts. This rearrangement joins TRBV2 to TRBJ1-1, with TRBD1 matching 9 bases. Trimming at V came to 5 bases and at J to 7 bases, leaving 5 bases not matched to a gene. This CDR3 is built from 13 residues. CDR1 and CDR2 from the germline V gene are SNHLY and FYNNEI. The CDR3: CASSTGTGYEAFF. The CDR3 DNA reads TGTGCCAGCAGTACCGGGACAGGGTATGAAGCTTTCTTT.

A few counts support this clone. The chain uses TRBV9 and TRBJ2-2; 8 bases fit TRBD2. The V gene's germline CDR1 is SGDLS and CDR2 YYNGEE. V was clipped by 7 bases and J by 3 bases; unmatched bases: 2. CDR3 length: 13 amino acids. The CDR3 DNA is TGTGCCAGCCAGCGGGAGTACACCGGGGAGCTGTTTTTT. Encoded protein: CASQREYTGELFF.

The gene calls are TRBV18 and TRBJ2-5; no clear D gene. The DNA end is a closer match to TRBJ2-7, so the J assignment may be wrong. The CDR3 extends over 17 amino acids. Germline CDR1 and CDR2: KGHSH and LQKENI. The CDR3 is CASSVGSSIIVPYEQYF. The DNA of the CDR3 is TGTGCCAGCTCAGTCGGTTCCTCAATTATAGTCCCCTACGAGCAGTACTTC.

This chain joins TRBV27 and TRBJ1-3, with D possibly TRBD1 on 6 matching bases. Germline V gene data show CDR1 as MNHEY and CDR2 as SMNVEV (reference sequence). The V and J ends lost 6 bases and 0 bases respectively, with 18 bases between them. CDR3 length: 17 residues. CDR3 bases: TGTGCCAGCAGGGGCATGGACAGACAGAGCTCTGGAAACACCATATATTTT. It translates to CASRGMDRQSSGNTIYF.

The genes are TRBV5-5 and TRBJ1-2; D not resolved. The ends were cut back, 0 bases at V and 0 bases at J, with 15 bases in the middle. The germline V gene has CDR1 SGHKS and CDR2 YYEKEE (reference sequence). This CDR3 contains 17 residues. The CDR3 DNA sequence: TGTGCCAGCAGCTTGGCCGAGTGGCAGGCCTCTAACTATGGCTACACCTTC. Translation gives CASSLAEWQASNYGYTF.

The V gene is TRBV19, the J gene TRBJ2-2, with 12 bases aligning to TRBD1. CDR3 size: 15 residues. Germline values: CDR1 LNHDA, CDR2 SQIVND (reference sequence). With V trimmed by 9 bases and J by 6 bases, 8 bases remained unmatched. The CDR3 protein is CASCSGQGAAGELFF. DNA for the CDR3: TGTGCCAGCTGCTCGGGACAGGGGGCCGCCGGGGAGCTGTTTTTT.

This sequence joins TRBV27 and TRBJ2-5, with D perhaps TRBD1 (5 bases). The DNA end is more similar to TRBJ2-7, so the J call may be wrong. Germline V gives CDR1 MNHEY, CDR2 SMNVEV (reference sequence). CDR3 length equals 12 residues. CDR3 DNA: TGTGCCAGCAGTACAGGATCCTACGAGCAGTACTTC. Translation: CASSTGSYEQYF.

The rearrangement uses TRBV9 and TRBJ2-7, with TRBD2 matching over 8 bases. CDR3 length: 14 amino acids. The J segment lost 2 bases and the V segment lost 5 bases, leaving 6 bases of the junction unmatched. From germline, CDR1 is SGDLS and CDR2 YYNGEE. The CDR3 region has the DNA TGTGCCAGCAGTACTAGCGGAGGACCCTACGAGCAGTACTTC. Amino acid sequence: CASSTSGGPYEQYF.

The chain combines TRBV28 with TRBJ2-3; D might be TRBD1 (6 bases). Trimming left V 6 bases short and J 0 bases short, with 13 bases between. This CDR3 is built from 15 residues. CDR1 is MDHEN and CDR2 is SYDVKM in the germline V gene. The CDR3 sequence is CASREQGSSTDTQYF. CDR3 nucleotides: TGTGCCAGCAGGGAACAGGGTTCTAGCACAGATACGCAGTATTTT.

V and J are TRBV5-1 and TRBJ1-4, with a tentative D call TRBD1 (5 bases). Germline V lookup: CDR1 SGHRS, CDR2 YFSETQ. The CDR3 is 15 amino acids. The V end lost 4 bases, the J end lost 8 bases, and 18 bases lay between the germline ends. The CDR3 nucleotides read TGCGCCAGCAGCCCCCAAGGGGTTGTTGGGGAAAAACTGTTTTTT. This sequence encodes CASSPQGVVGEKLFF.

The chain recombines TRBV6-1 with TRBJ1-1; D might be TRBD1 (6 bases). Germline CDR1 MNHNS, CDR2 SASEGT. The CDR3 is 13 amino acids. The V gene lost 5 bases and the J gene lost 1 base, with 8 bases spanning the gap. The CDR3 loop reads CASSSGQNTEAFF. The CDR3 nucleotides are TGTGCCAGCAGTTCGGGACAGAACACTGAAGCTTTCTTT.

The chain links TRBV19 to TRBJ2-5; 10 bases match TRBD2. The J call is doubtful: the DNA matches TRBJ2-7 better. The CDR3 is made up of 15 amino acids. Germline values: CDR1 LNHDA, CDR2 SQIVND (reference sequence). The CDR3 DNA reads as TGTGCCAGTAAAGCTAGCGGGAGCTCCGCCTACGAGCAGTACTTC. Protein: CASKASGSSAYEQYF.

The chain combines TRBV11-2 with TRBJ2-3; TRBD2 matches 10 bases. The germline gives CDR1 SGHAT, CDR2 FQNNGV. The ends lost 3 bases at V and 10 bases at J; junction bases unmatched: 10. This CDR3 contains 15 residues. For the CDR3, the DNA is TGTGCCAGCAGCTTTCTAGCGGGAGACGCGTGGGCGCAGTATTTT. Translation: CASSFLAGDAWAQYF.

The chain uses TRBV5-4 and TRBJ2-1; 9 positions agree with TRBD2. This CDR3 is built from 16 residues. V shed 3 bases, J shed 4 bases, and the junction held 8 bases outside the gene matches. The germline gives CDR1 SGHNT, CDR2 YYREEE (reference sequence). The CDR3 coding sequence is TGTGCCAGCAGCTCGCTTATAGCGGGAGCGTACAATGAGCAGTTCTTC. Its protein is CASSSLIAGAYNEQFF.

The rearrangement links TRBV7-6 to TRBJ2-1, with 12 bases fitting TRBD2. The J segment lost 3 bases and the V segment lost 5 bases, leaving 8 bases of the junction unmatched. Germline-derived CDR1 and CDR2 are SGHVS and FNYEAQ. This CDR3 contains 17 residues. In DNA, the CDR3 is TGTGCCAGCAGCCCCCGGACTAGCGGGACGTACTACAATGAGCAGTTCTTC. It yields the protein CASSPRTSGTYYNEQFF. Based on the CDR3 plus reference TRBV7-6 and TRBJ2-1, the full variable domain is GAGVSQSPRYKVTKRGQDVALRCDPISGHVSLYWYRQALGQGPEFLTYFNYEAQQDKSGLPNDRFSAERPEGSISTLTIQRTEQRDSAMYRCASSPRTSGTYYNEQFFGPGTRLTVL.

This sequence joins TRBV5-4 and TRBJ2-5; D is unclear. In germline, CDR1 is SGHNT, CDR2 YYREEE (reference sequence). Between the trimmed V and J ends, which lost 1 base and 3 bases, there was a span of 7 bases. The CDR3 has 13 residues. CDR3 nucleotide sequence: TGTGCCAGCAGCTTGTTTCCGGAAGAGACCCAGTACTTC. Translating gives CASSLFPEETQYF.

The count of this clone is one. V gene TRBV9 combines with J gene TRBJ2-7, with a tentative D call TRBD2 (6 bases). With 0 bases removed from V and 1 base from J, the gap between germline ends came to 8 bases. CDR1 and CDR2 from the germline V gene are SGDLS and YYNGEE. The CDR3 covers 14 residues. The chain's CDR3 is CASSVDGSSYEQYF. CDR3 nucleotide sequence: TGTGCCAGCAGCGTAGACGGGAGTTCCTACGAGCAGTACTTC. The variable domain in full, with the rest retrieved from reference TRBV9 and TRBJ2-7, is DSGVTQTPKHLITATGQRVTLRCSPRSGDLSVYWYQQSLDQGLQFLIQYYNGEERAKGNILERFSAQQFPDLHSELNLSSLELGDSALYFCASSVDGSSYEQYFGPGTRLTVT.